The present T cell receptor beta chain was sequenced within a study of response to subunit inactivated influenza vaccine (dated by TCRdb to the late 2010s). With respect to the entire study: The study used deep quantitative T cell receptor repertoire profiling to track responses to a trivalent subunit inactivated influenza vaccine. What the study reported, not specific to this receptor: The authors suggested that each seasonal influenza vaccination may recruit only a limited number of new T cells.

Concerning this clonotype: Its antigen is still unknown. Within one base of it there is no much larger clone, and no base qualities were kept.

The time point label, read with the paper, signifies: approximately 40 days after influenza vaccine administration. Library creation used RT-PCR. The data were produced on an Illumina HiSeq 2500. TCRdb cleaned the public reads at Q25 with fastp, built clones with MiXCR and kept in-frame beta chains. Duplicate CDR3 protein sequences are folded into a single record with the most common DNA and genes. The sample profile shows under 200,000 distinct CDR3 sequences; 11% of them were found once. The ten largest clones add up to 9.5% to 15% of the sample. Taken from cysteine to phenylalanine, the CDR3 has 14 residues. Only the CDR3 portion is preserved as DNA: 42 bases, with reading frame beginning at the first base. V is pruned by 0 bases and J by 9 bases, leaving 4 bases of the junction without a gene match. CDR1 and CDR2 are drawn from the germline V gene: LGHNA, YNFKEQ.

The rearranged chain carries TRBV4-2 and TRBJ2-1; TRBD1 fits 8 bases in the junction. This sequence originates from a man aged 45 to 65 who received an inactivated influenza vaccine. Donor details come from another sample of the same person, matched by shared clones. The sequencing here drew on non-naive T cells sorted from PBMCs, taken about 40 days after vaccination. The cell subset or site label corresponds to: memory T cell fraction. Here is the DNA: TGTGCCAGCAGCCAAGACGGTGACAGGGGTGAGCAGTTCTTC. This is translated as CASSQDGDRGEQFF.